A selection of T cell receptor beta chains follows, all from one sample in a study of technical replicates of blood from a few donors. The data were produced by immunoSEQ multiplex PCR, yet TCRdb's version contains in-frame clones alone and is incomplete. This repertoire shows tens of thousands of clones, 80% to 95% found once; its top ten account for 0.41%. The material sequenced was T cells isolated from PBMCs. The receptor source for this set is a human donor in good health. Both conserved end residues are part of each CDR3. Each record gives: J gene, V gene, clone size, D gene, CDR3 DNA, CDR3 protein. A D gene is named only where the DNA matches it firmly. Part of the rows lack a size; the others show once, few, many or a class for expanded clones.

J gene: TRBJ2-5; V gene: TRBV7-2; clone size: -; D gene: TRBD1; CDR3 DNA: TGTGCCAGCAGCTTAGCCGGGACAGGGGTAAAGACCCAGTACTTC; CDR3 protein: CASSLAGTGVKTQYF
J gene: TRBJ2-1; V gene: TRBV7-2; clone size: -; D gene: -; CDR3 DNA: TGTGCCAGCAGCTTAGACAGGTATGAGCAGTTCTTC; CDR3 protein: CASSLDRYEQFF
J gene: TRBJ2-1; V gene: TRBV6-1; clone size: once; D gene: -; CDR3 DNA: TGTGCCAGCAGTGAGCTGGGGCTTTCCTACAATGAGCAGTTCTTC; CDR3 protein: CASSELGLSYNEQFF
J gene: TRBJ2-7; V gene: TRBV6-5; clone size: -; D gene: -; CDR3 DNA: TGTGCCAGCAGACGGGACACATACGAGCAGTACTTC; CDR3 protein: CASRRDTYEQYF
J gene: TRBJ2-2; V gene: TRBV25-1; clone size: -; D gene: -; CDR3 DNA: TGTGCCAGCAGTGCTCCAGGTGGTCCCGGGGAGCTGTTTTTT; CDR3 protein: CASSAPGGPGELFF
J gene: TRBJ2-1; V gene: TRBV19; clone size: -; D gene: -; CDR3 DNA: TGTGCCAGTAGTATAAGCGAGGGCTTTGGTGAGCAGTTCTTC; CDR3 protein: CASSISEGFGEQFF
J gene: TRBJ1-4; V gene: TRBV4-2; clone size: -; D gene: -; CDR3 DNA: TGTGCCAGCAGCCAACAGGCTCCAACTAATGAAAAACTGTTTTTT; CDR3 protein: CASSQQAPTNEKLFF
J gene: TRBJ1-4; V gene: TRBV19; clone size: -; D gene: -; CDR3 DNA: TGTGCCAGTGAGGTTGGGTTTTTT; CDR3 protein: CASEVGFF
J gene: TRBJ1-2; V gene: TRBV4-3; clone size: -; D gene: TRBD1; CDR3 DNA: TGCGCCAGCAGCCTCACCCCAGGGGGCGCAGACTATGGCTACACCTTC; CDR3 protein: CASSLTPGGADYGYTF
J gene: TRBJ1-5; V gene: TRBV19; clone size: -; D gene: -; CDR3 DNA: TGTGCCAGTAGTCCAAACCTCTCACAGGGTATATGGAATCAGCCCCAGCATTTT; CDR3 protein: CASSPNLSQGIWNQPQHF
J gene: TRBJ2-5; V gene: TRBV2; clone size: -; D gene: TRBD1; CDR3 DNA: TGTGCCAGAGGACAGGGCCAAGAGACCCAGTACTTC; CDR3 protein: CARGQGQETQYF
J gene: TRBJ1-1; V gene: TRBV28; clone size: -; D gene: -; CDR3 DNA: TGTGCCAGCAGGCTGGGGACACAAGCTTTCTTT; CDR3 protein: CASRLGTQAFF
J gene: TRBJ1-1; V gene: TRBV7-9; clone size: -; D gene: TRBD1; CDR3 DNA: TGTGCCAGCAGCTCAGACAGGGAGGTGGGGACTGAAGCTTTCTTT; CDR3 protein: CASSSDREVGTEAFF
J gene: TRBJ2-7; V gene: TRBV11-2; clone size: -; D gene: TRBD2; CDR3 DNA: TGTGCCAGCAGCCCCGCCGGGGGGGCCTACGAGCAGTACTTC; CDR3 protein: CASSPAGGAYEQYF
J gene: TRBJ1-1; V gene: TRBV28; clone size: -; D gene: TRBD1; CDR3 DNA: TGTGCCAGCCGCCGGACAGGGGACACTGAAGCTTTCTTT; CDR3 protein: CASRRTGDTEAFF
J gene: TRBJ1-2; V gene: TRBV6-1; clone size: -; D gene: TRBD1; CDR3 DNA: TGTGCCAGCCTGACAGGGGGCGACTATGGCTACACCTTC; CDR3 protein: CASLTGGDYGYTF
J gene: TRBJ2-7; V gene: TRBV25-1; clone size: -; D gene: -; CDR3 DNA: TGTGCCAGCAGTGAGTTGAGTAACGAGCAGTACTTC; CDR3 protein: CASSELSNEQYF
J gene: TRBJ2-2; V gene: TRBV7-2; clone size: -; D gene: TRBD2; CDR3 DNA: TGTGCCAGCAGCTTCTCCGCACTAGCGGGAGGCGCCGGGGAGCTGTTTTTT; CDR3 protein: CASSFSALAGGAGELFF
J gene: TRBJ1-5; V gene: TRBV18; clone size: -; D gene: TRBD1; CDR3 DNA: TGTGCCAGCTCATCAGGTGGGACAGACGGGGAGCCCCAGCATTTT; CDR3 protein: CASSSGGTDGEPQHF
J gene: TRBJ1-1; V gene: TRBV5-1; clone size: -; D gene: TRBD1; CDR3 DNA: TGCGCCAGCAGCTTTACAGGGGACCTACTGAACACTGAAGCTTTCTTT; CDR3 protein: CASSFTGDLLNTEAFF
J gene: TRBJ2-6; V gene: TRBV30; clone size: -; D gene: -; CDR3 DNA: TGTGCCTGGAGTGTGTTAGTCTCTGGGGCCAACGTCCTGACTTTC; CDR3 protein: CAWSVLVSGANVLTF
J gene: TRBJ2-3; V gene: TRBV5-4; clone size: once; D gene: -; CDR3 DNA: TGTGCCAGCAGCTTGGCGGGAAGGGGCACAGATACGCAGTATTTT; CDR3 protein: CASSLAGRGTDTQYF
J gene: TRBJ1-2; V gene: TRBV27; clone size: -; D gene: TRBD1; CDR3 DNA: TGTGCCAGCAGTTTTCACCGGGACAGGGCGCACTATGGCTACACCTTC; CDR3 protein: CASSFHRDRAHYGYTF
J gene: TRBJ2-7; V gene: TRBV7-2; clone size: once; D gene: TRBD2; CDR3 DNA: TGTGCCAGCAGCTTAGGGGCTAGCGGGAGGACCTACGAGCAGTACTTC; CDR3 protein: CASSLGASGRTYEQYF
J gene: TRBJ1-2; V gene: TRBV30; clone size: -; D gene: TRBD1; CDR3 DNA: TGTGCCTGGAGTGTAGGGGGCCATGGCTACACCTTC; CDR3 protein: CAWSVGGHGYTF
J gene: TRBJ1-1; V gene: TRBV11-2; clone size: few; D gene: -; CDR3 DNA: TGTGCCAGCAGCTTCACAGGGAAACTAAACACTGAAGCTTTCTTT; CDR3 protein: CASSFTGKLNTEAFF
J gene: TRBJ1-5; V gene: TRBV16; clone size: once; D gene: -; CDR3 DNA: TGTGCCAGCAGCCAAGGGGAGGCGAATCAGCCCCAGCATTTT; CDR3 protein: CASSQGEANQPQHF
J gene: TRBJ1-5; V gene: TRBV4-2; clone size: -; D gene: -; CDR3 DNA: TGTGCCAGCAGCCAAGATCCGCCCGGGAGGGGCTCGCATTATAGCAATCAGCCCCAGCATTTT; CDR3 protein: CASSQDPPGRGSHYSNQPQHF
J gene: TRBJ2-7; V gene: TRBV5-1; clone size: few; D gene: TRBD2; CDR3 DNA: TGCGCCAGCAGCTTGTCCGCGGGAGCCTACTACGAGCAGTACTTC; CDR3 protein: CASSLSAGAYYEQYF
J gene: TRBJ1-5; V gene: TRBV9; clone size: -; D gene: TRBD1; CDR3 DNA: TGTGCCAGCAGCCGGACAGGGGGGGATGAGCCCCAGCATTTT; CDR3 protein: CASSRTGGDEPQHF
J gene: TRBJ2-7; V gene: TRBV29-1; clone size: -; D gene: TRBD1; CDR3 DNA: TGCAGCGGCGGGACAGGGACAGCCTACGAGCAGTACTTC; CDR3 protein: CSGGTGTAYEQYF
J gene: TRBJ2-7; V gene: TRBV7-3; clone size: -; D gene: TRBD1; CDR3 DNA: TGTGCCAGCAGCCTGGAGCCGACAGGGTTAATCGAGCAGTACTTC; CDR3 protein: CASSLEPTGLIEQYF
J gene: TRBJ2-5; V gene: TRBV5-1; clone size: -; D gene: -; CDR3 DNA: TGCGCCAGCAGCATTTCCGGGACACGGCAAGAGACCCAGTACTTC; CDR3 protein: CASSISGTRQETQYF
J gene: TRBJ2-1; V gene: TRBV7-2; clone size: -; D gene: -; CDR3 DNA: TGTGCCAGCAGCGCGAGCCAGGGGTATGAGCAGTTCTTC; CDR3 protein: CASSASQGYEQFF
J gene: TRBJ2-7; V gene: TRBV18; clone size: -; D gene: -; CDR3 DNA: TGTGCCAGCTCACCCGTAACAGGGCCCTACGAGCAGTACTTC; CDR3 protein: CASSPVTGPYEQYF
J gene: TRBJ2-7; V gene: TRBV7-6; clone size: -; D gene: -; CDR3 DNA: TGTGCCAGCAGCTTAGCATTCTCCCCCGCGGGGTACGAGCAGTACTTC; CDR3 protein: CASSLAFSPAGYEQYF
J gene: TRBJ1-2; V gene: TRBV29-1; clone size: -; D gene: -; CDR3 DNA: TGCAGCGTTAGGGCGGCGGGCTATGGCTACACCTTC; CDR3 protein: CSVRAAGYGYTF
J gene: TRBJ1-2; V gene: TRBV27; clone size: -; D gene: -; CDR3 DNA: TGTGCCAGCAGTTATAAGAATGCGGGCTATGGCTACACCTTC; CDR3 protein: CASSYKNAGYGYTF
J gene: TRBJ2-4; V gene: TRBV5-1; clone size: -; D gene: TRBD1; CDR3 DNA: TGCGCCAGCAGCTTGCTTTCCGGACAGGGGACTTTAGCCAAAAACATTCAGTACTTC; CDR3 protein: CASSLLSGQGTLAKNIQYF
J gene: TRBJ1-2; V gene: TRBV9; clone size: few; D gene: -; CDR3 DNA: TGTGCCAGCAGCGTAGATGGGGGGGCAGTCTATGGCTACACCTTC; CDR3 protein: CASSVDGGAVYGYTF
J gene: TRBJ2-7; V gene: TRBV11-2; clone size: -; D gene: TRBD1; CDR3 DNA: TGTGCCAGCAGCTTAGGGGACAGGGGCTACGAGCAGTACTTC; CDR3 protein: CASSLGDRGYEQYF
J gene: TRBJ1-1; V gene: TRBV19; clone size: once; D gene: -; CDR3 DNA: TGTGCCAGTAGTTATTCATCTATGAACACTGAAGCTTTCTTT; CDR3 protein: CASSYSSMNTEAFF
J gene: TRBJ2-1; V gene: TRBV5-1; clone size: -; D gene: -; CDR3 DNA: TGCGCCAGCAGCTTGCAGGGATCCAATATCAATGAGCAGTTCTTC; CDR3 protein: CASSLQGSNINEQFF
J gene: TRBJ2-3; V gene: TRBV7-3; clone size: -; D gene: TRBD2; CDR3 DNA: TGTGCCAGCAGCTACCCTGGACTAGCAACAGATACGCAGTATTTT; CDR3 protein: CASSYPGLATDTQYF
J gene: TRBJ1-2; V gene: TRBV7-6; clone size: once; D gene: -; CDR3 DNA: TGTGCCAGCAGCTTCAATGTCAACTATGGCTACACCTTC; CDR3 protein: CASSFNVNYGYTF
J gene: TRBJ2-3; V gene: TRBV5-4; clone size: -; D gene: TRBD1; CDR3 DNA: TGTGCCAGCAGCTTAGACAGGGGGTCGGCAGATACGCAGTATTTT; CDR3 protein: CASSLDRGSADTQYF
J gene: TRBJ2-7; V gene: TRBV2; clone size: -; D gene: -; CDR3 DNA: TGTGCCAGCAGTACTCAAAAAGGGAGAAACGAGCAGTACTTC; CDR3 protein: CASSTQKGRNEQYF
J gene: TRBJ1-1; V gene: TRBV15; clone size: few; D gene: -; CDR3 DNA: TGTGCCACCAGCAGAGGACAGCCGAACACTGAAGCTTTCTTT; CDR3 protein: CATSRGQPNTEAFF
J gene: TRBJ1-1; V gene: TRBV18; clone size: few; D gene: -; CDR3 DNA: TGTGCCAGCTCACAACAAGGGCGGGCTGAAGCTTTCTTT; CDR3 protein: CASSQQGRAEAFF
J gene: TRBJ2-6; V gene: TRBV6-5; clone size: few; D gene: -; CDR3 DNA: TGTGCCAGCAGTTACGAAGGCGGCTCTGGGGCCAACGTCCTGACTTTC; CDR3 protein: CASSYEGGSGANVLTF
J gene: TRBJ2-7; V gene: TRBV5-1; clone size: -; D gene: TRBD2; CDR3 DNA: TGCGCCAGCAGCTTGGCGGGAGGGACCTACGAGCAGTACTTC; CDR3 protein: CASSLAGGTYEQYF